This TCR beta chain was sequenced in a study of intratumoral heterogeneity in liver cancer. Regarding the complete study: Across the full roughly 15-patient cohort, most patients were male and the median age was almost 65 years. To investigate intratumor heterogeneity, the study integrated RNA-seq, DNA sequencing, TCR-seq and SNP array data drawn from multiple regions of hepatocellular carcinoma specimens. Of the roughly 70 multiregional samples collected from around 14 HCC patients in the overall cohort, 51 were tumoral regions and roughly 20 were adjacent nontumoral regions.

Findings and caveats that apply to the study as a whole: In each sequenced patient, tumor region a showed significantly more unique T-cell clonal expansions than tumor region b. The authors noted a relatively low number of patients and under-sampled tumor-infiltrating lymphocyte representation as limitations. Within each sequenced patient, no significant difference in overall T cell clonality was found between tumor regions. RNA-seq-based estimates of regional differences in tumor-infiltrating lymphocyte burden were reportedly confirmed by TCR sequencing.

CDR1 and CDR2 are read off the germline V gene (reference sequence) as GTSNPN and SVGIG. Relative to germline, V is 0 bases shorter and J is 2 bases shorter, with 12 bases between their ends. Including the terminal cysteine and phenylalanine, the CDR3 comprises 15 residues. Here the CDR3 DNA is all that survives: 45 bases in frame from base 1. Samples labelled H came from distinct, geographically separated regions of the hepatocellular carcinoma nodule. Every patient had early-stage hepatocellular carcinoma and received no therapy prior to surgical resection. Sampled areas lacked macroscopic evidence of necrosis or hemorrhage. TCR sequencing (ImmunoSeq) was performed on multiple regions from two patients. Frozen tissue samples from resection were taken at least 1 cm away from one another. Genomic DNA was isolated from bulk tissue with the DNeasy blood and tissue kit. This clone was picked up a small number of times. Its specific antigen is unknown. Base qualities were left out, and no much larger clone turns up one base away.

TCR beta chain CDR3 regions were sequenced from genomic DNA using the immunoSEQ assay. Primers annealing to V and J segments amplified rearranged VDJ segments. Per the authors' processing: The ImmunoSeq Analyzer software was used to compute clonality and richness metrics. Fisher's exact test, supplemented by a beta-binomial method for added stringency, was applied to identify differentially abundant clones between regions. This immuneACCESS table, as held by TCRdb, lists in-frame sequences with V and J called but not all clones. Of the missing ones, under half trace to an unresolved V gene in checked studies; the others have no known cause. The DNA gave D and trimming, while V, J and clone size come from that table. The table for this sample lists about 6,200 clones; 60% to 75% of them were counted only once. Of the sample, roughly 43% falls within the top ten clones.

The receptor chain draws on TRBV30 and TRBJ2-3; no confident D gene assignment can be made. The clonotype was recovered from a woman between 70 and 85 years old with hepatocellular carcinoma. This material consisted of tumor tissue, taken before any cancer treatment. The nucleotide sequence reads TGTGCCTGGAGTGTATCAGGTGGAACCACAGATACGCAGTATTTT. Its translation reads: CAWSVSGGTTDTQYF.